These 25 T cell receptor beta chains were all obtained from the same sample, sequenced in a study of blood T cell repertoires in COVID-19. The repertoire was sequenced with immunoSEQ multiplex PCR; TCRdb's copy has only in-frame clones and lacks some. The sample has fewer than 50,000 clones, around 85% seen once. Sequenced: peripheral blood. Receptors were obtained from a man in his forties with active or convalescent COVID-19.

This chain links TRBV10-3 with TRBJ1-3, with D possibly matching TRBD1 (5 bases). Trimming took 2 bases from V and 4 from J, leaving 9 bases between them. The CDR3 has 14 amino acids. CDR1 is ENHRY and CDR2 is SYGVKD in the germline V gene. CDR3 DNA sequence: TGTGCCATCAGTGAGGCGGGGCCCGGAAACACCATATATTTT. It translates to CAISEAGPGNTIYF.

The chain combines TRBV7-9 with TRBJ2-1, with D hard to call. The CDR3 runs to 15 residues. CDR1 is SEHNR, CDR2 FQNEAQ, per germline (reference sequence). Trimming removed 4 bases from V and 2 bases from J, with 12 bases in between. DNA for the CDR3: TGTGCCAGCAGCTCAACTACCCTACCCTACAATGAGCAGTTCTTC. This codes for CASSSTTLPYNEQFF.

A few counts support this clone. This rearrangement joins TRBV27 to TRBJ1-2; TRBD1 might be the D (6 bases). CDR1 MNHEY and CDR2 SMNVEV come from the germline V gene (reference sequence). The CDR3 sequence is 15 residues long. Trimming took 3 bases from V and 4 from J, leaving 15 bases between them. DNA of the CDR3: TGTGCCAGCAGTTTTGGGGGCAGAGTTGGCTATGGCTACACCTTC. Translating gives CASSFGGRVGYGYTF.

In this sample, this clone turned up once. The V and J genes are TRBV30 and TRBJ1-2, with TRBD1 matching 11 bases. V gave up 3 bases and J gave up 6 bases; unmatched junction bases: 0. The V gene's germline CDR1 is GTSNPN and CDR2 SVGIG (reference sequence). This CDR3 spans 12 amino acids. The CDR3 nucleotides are TGTGCCTGGAGGGGACAGGGGGATGGCTACACCTTC. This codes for CAWRGQGDGYTF.

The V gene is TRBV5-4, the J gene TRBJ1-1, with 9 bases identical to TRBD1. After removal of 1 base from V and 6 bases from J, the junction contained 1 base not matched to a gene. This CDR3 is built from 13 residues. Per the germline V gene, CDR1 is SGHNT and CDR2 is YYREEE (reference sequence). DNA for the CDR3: TGTGCCAGCAGCTTGACAGGGGGCGCTGAAGCTTTCTTT. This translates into CASSLTGGAEAFF.

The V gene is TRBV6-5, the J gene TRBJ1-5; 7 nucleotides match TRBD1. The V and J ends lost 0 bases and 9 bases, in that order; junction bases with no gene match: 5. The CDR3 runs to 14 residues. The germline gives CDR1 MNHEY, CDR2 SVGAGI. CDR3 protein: CASSYSTGLGPQHF. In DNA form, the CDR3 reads TGTGCCAGCAGTTACTCGACAGGGTTAGGGCCCCAGCATTTT.

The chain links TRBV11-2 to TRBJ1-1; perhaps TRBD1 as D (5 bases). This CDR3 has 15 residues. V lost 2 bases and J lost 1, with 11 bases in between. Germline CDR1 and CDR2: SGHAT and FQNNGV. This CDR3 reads CASSLQGFWNTEAFF. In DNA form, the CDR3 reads TGTGCCAGCAGCTTACAGGGTTTTTGGAACACTGAAGCTTTCTTT.

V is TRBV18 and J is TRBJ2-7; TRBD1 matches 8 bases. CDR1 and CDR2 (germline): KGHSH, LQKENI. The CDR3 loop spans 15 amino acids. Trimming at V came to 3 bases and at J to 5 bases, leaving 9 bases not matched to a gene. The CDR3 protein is CASSPLRTGQNEQYF. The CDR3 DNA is TGTGCCAGCTCACCGCTAAGGACAGGGCAAAACGAGCAGTACTTC.

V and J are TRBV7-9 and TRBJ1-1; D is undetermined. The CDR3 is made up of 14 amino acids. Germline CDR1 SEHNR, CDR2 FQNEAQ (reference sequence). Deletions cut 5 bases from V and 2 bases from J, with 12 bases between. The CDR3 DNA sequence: TGTGCCAGCAGCCCTCAGGCCTCAAACACTGAAGCTTTCTTT. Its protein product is CASSPQASNTEAFF.

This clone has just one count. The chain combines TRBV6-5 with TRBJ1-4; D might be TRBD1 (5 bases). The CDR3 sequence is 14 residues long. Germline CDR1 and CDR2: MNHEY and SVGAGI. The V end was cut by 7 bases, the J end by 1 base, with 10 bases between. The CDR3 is CASNQTVTNEKLFF. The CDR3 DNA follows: TGTGCCAGCAATCAGACAGTAACTAATGAAAAACTGTTTTTT.

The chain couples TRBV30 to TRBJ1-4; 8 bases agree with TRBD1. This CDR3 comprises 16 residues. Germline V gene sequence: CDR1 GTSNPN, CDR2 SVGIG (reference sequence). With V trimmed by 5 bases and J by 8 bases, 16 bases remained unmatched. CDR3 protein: CAWGVKETGTGEKLFF. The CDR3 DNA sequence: TGTGCCTGGGGAGTAAAGGAAACCGGGACAGGAGAAAAACTGTTTTTT. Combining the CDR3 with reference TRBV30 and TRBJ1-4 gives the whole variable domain SQTIHQWPATLVQPVGSPLSLECTVEGTSNPNLYWYRQAAGRGLQLLFYSVGIGQISSEVPQNLSASRPQDRQFILSSKKLLLSDSGFYLCAWGVKETGTGEKLFFGSGTQLSVL.

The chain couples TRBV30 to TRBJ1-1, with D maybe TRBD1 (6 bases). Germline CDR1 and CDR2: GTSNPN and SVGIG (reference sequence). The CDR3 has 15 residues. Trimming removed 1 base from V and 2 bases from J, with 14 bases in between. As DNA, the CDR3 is TGTGCCTGGAGTGGACTGGCAGGGGCAAACACTGAAGCTTTCTTT. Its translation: CAWSGLAGANTEAFF.

The CDR3: CASSPSTRYSSYEQYF. CDR3 in DNA: TGTGCCAGCAGCCCCTCTACTCGATATTCCTCCTACGAGCAGTACTTC. The genes are TRBV3-1 (or the pseudogene TRBV3-2) and TRBJ2-7; no firm D call. V was clipped by 4 bases and J by 0 bases, with 16 bases between them. CDR3 length equals 16 residues. The germline V gene has CDR1 LGHDT and CDR2 YNNKEL (reference sequence).

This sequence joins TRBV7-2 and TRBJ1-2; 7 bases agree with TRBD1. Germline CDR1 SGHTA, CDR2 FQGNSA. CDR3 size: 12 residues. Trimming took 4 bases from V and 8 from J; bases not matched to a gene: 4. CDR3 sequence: CASSSGGLGYTF. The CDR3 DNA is TGTGCCAGCAGCTCAGGGGGTCTAGGCTACACCTTC.

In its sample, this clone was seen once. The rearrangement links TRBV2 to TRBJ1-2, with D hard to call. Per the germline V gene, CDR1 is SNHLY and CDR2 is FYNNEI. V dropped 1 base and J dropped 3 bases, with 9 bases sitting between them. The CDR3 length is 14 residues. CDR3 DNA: TGTGCCAGCAGTGAAGGAGGCAGCTACTATGGCTACACCTTC. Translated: CASSEGGSYYGYTF.

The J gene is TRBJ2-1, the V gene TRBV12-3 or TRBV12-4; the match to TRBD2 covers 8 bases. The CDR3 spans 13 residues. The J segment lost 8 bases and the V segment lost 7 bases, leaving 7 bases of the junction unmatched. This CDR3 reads CASTLRGADEQFF. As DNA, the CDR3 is TGTGCCAGCACCCTGCGGGGGGCTGATGAGCAGTTCTTC.

The CDR3 sequence is CASSEASVRTDTQYF. CDR3 sequence (DNA): TGTGCCAGCAGTGAAGCGTCTGTCCGCACAGATACGCAGTATTTT. This chain joins TRBV6-1 and TRBJ2-3; D remains ambiguous. The germline gives CDR1 MNHNS, CDR2 SASEGT. The CDR3 totals 15 residues. Trimming cost V 0 bases and J 1 base, with 8 bases left between them.

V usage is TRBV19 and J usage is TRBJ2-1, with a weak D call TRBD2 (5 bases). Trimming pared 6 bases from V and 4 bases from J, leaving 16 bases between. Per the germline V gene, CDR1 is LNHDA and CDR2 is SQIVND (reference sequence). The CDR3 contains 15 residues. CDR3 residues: CASSMGAALYNEQFF. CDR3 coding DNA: TGTGCCAGTAGCATGGGAGCGGCCTTATACAATGAGCAGTTCTTC.

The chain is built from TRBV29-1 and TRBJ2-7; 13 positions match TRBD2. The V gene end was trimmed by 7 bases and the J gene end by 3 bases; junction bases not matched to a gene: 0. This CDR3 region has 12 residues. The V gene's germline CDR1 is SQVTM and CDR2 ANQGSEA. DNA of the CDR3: TGCAGCGGGACTAGCGGGGGCTACGAGCAGTACTTC. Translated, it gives CSGTSGGYEQYF.

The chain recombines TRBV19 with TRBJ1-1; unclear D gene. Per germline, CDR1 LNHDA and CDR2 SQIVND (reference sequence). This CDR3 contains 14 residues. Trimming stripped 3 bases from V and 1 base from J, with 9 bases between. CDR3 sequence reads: CASSMVVQNTEAFF. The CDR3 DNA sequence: TGTGCCAGTAGTATGGTGGTACAGAACACTGAAGCTTTCTTT.

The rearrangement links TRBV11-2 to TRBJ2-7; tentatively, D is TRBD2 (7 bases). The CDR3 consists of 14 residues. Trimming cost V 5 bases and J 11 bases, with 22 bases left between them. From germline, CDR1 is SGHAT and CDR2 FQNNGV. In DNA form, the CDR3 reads TGTGCCAGCAGCATCCCTGGGGGAGGGGGGAATGAGTACTTC. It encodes CASSIPGGGGNEYF.

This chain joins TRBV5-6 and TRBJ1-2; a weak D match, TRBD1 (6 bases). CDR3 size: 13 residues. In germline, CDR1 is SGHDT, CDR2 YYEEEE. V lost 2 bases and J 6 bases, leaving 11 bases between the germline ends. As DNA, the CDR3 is TGTGCCAGCAGCTTCGCGCACAGGGATGGCTACACCTTC. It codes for CASSFAHRDGYTF. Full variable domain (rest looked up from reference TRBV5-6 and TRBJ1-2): DAGVTQSPTHLIKTRGQQVTLRCSPKSGHDTVSWYQQALGQGPQFIFQYYEEEERQRGNFPDRFSGHQFPNYSSELNVNALLLGDSALYLCASSFAHRDGYTFGSGTRLTVV.

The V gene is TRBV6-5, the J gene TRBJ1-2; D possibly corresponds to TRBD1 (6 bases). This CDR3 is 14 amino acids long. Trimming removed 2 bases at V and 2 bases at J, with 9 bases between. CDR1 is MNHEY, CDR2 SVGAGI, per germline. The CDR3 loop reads CASSYAGQNYGYTF. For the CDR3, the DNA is TGTGCCAGCAGTTACGCCGGACAGAACTATGGCTACACCTTC.

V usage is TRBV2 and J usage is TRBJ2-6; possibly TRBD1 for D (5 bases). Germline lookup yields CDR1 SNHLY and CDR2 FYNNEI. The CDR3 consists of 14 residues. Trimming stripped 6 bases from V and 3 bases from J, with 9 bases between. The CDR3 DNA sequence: TGTGCCAGCAGGAGGCAGGGTGGGGCCAACGTCCTGACTTTC. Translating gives CASRRQGGANVLTF.

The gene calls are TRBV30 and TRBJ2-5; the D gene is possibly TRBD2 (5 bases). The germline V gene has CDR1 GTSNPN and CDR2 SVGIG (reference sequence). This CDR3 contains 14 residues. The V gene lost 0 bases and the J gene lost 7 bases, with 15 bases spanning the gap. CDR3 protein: CAWSVGPEGRTQYF. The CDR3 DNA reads TGTGCCTGGAGTGTAGGTCCAGAGGGCCGGACCCAGTACTTC.